This T cell receptor beta chain was sequenced in a study of control samples from healthy donors and cancer patients. Losses at the gene ends were 4 bases for V and 4 bases for J; bases not matched to a gene: 11. CDR1 and CDR2 (germline): SGDLS, YYNGEE. This CDR3 spans 16 amino acids. Generated by immunoSEQ multiplex PCR, the TCRdb table keeps only in-frame clones and is missing some. The sample consists of over 100,000 clones, about nine tenths of them appearing once. The receptor's source is a human donor in good health. The donor label of this sample is uncertain. The rearrangement links TRBV9 to TRBJ2-7, with 10 bases fitting TRBD1. The sequenced sample consisted of blood. The DNA for the CDR3 is TGTGCCAGCAGCCCGGGGCCGGGACAGGGGTCTTACGAGCAGTACTTC. Its translation is CASSPGPGQGSYEQYF.